A selection of T cell receptor beta chains follows, all from one sample in a study of cytomegalovirus exposure and HLA in healthy donors. Using immunoSEQ multiplex PCR, the repertoire was profiled, and TCRdb retains in-frame clones only, with some absent. The table has approximately 130,000 clones, 70% to 80% seen once. The sequencing sample was made of PBMCs. These receptors were obtained from a young man in good health and CMV-seronegative. Each CDR3 is given with its conserved first and last residue. A D gene is named only where the DNA matches it firmly. Some rows mark clone size as missing; the rest say once, few, many or name a class of expanded clone.

v_call	j_call	clone_size	d_call	cdr3_aa	cdr3_nt
TRBV7-9	TRBJ1-5	NA	NA	CASSLGGYSNQPQHF	TGTGCCAGCAGCTTAGGGGGCTATAGCAATCAGCCCCAGCATTTT
TRBV5-1	TRBJ1-2	NA	NA	CASSLETNYGYTF	TGCGCCAGCAGCTTGGAGACAAACTATGGCTACACCTTC
TRBV5-6	TRBJ2-7	NA	TRBD1	CASSWAGQAVEQYF	TGTGCCAGCAGCTGGGCGGGACAGGCTGTTGAGCAGTACTTC
TRBV5-5	TRBJ1-2	NA	NA	CASSSRSVGYTF	TGTGCCAGCAGCTCAAGGAGTGTTGGCTACACCTTC
TRBV2	TRBJ1-2	NA	NA	CASTDGVNYGYTF	TGTGCCAGCACTGACGGGGTTAACTATGGCTACACCTTC
TRBV30	TRBJ2-3	NA	TRBD1	CAWTELDRETDTQYF	TGTGCCTGGACCGAATTGGACAGGGAGACAGATACGCAGTATTTT
TRBV5-1	TRBJ2-3	NA	TRBD1	CASSTGEPTDTQYF	TGCGCCAGCAGCACAGGGGAGCCCACAGATACGCAGTATTTT
TRBV27	TRBJ2-3	NA	TRBD2	CASSLGLAGVRSDTQYF	TGTGCCAGCAGTTTAGGGCTAGCGGGAGTGCGTTCAGATACGCAGTATTTT
TRBV11-2	TRBJ1-5	NA	TRBD1	CASSRQGDNQPQHF	TGTGCCAGCAGTCGACAGGGGGACAATCAGCCCCAGCATTTT
TRBV11-2	TRBJ2-7	NA	NA	CASSPPTGLLYEQYF	TGTGCCAGCAGTCCCCCGACAGGACTTCTCTACGAGCAGTACTTC
TRBV5-4	TRBJ2-7	NA	NA	CASRRWGGAEYEQYF	TGTGCCAGCAGACGATGGGGGGGGGCGGAATACGAGCAGTACTTC
TRBV5-1	TRBJ2-7	NA	TRBD1	CASSLSLRQGSYEQYF	TGCGCCAGCAGCTTATCCCTAAGACAGGGCAGCTACGAGCAGTACTTC
TRBV30	TRBJ1-6	NA	TRBD1	CAWSRDRGGNSPLHF	TGTGCCTGGAGCCGGGACAGGGGGGGTAATTCACCCCTCCACTTT
TRBV6-5	TRBJ2-3	NA	TRBD2	CASRPGTSPTDTQYF	TGTGCCAGCAGGCCCGGGACTAGCCCCACAGATACGCAGTATTTT
TRBV10-3	TRBJ1-5	NA	NA	CAINRHLEEPQHF	TGTGCCATCAACCGACACCTTGAAGAGCCCCAGCATTTT
TRBV7-2	TRBJ2-3	NA	TRBD1	CASSPGGVRTDTQYF	TGTGCCAGCAGCCCAGGGGGCGTAAGAACAGATACGCAGTATTTT
TRBV7-6	TRBJ1-6	NA	NA	CASSLFGIAGSHSPLHF	TGTGCCAGCAGCTTATTTGGGATAGCAGGGTCCCATTCACCCCTCCACTTT
TRBV5-6	TRBJ2-7	NA	TRBD1	CASSAGTGADYEQYF	TGTGCCAGCAGCGCCGGGACAGGGGCTGACTACGAGCAGTACTTC
TRBV19	TRBJ2-1	NA	TRBD2	CATGYGTSVGNEQFF	TGTGCCACCGGCTACGGGACTAGCGTTGGGAATGAGCAGTTCTTC
TRBV28	TRBJ1-5	NA	TRBD1	CASRSGQRNQPQHF	TGTGCCAGCAGGTCGGGACAGAGAAATCAGCCCCAGCATTTT
TRBV6-6	TRBJ2-2	NA	NA	CASSSTDGQGELFF	TGTGCCAGCAGCTCGACGGACGGACAGGGGGAGCTGTTTTTT
TRBV14	TRBJ2-7	NA	NA	CASSSVLWAYEQYF	TGTGCCAGCAGCTCCGTTTTGTGGGCCTACGAGCAGTACTTC
TRBV6-5	TRBJ2-7	NA	TRBD1	CASRQTGGNEQYF	TGTGCCAGCAGACAAACAGGGGGCAACGAGCAGTACTTC
TRBV19	TRBJ2-5	few	NA	CASSIRTNRETQYF	TGTGCCAGTAGTATTCGGACAAATAGGGAGACCCAGTACTTC
TRBV18	TRBJ1-1	NA	TRBD1	CASSMGQVEAFF	TGTGCCAGCTCGATGGGACAGGTTGAAGCTTTCTTT
TRBV6-5	TRBJ1-2	NA	TRBD1	CASSYSDQGADGYTF	TGTGCCAGCAGTTACTCGGATCAGGGGGCGGATGGCTACACCTTC
TRBV28	TRBJ1-2	NA	TRBD1	CASIQGEGYGYTF	TGTGCCAGCATTCAGGGGGAAGGATATGGCTACACCTTC
TRBV9	TRBJ2-7	NA	TRBD1	CASSPGQAYEQYF	TGTGCCAGCAGCCCGGGACAGGCCTACGAGCAGTACTTC
TRBV28	TRBJ2-7	NA	TRBD1	CASSFGTVYEQYF	TGTGCCAGCAGTTTTGGGACAGTCTACGAGCAGTACTTC
TRBV28	TRBJ2-7	NA	NA	CASTKGGRAVYEQYF	TGTGCCAGCACCAAGGGGGGGAGGGCCGTCTACGAGCAGTACTTC
TRBV7-9	TRBJ2-7	NA	TRBD1	CASSLTGTGGYEQYF	TGTGCCAGCAGCTTAACCGGGACAGGGGGCTACGAGCAGTACTTC
TRBV5-1	TRBJ2-1	NA	TRBD1	CASSLTGTGSTEQFF	TGCGCCAGCAGCTTGACCGGGACAGGGTCCACTGAGCAGTTCTTC
TRBV30	TRBJ1-5	NA	NA	CAWSVGQAPQHF	TGTGCCTGGAGTGTAGGTCAGGCGCCCCAGCATTTT
TRBV7-9	TRBJ1-3	NA	TRBD1	CASRGDRASSGNTIYF	TGTGCCAGCAGGGGGGACAGGGCCTCCTCTGGAAACACCATATATTTT
TRBV5-1	TRBJ1-2	NA	NA	CASSPGSRGPYGYTF	TGCGCCAGCAGCCCGGGAAGCAGGGGACCCTATGGCTACACCTTC
TRBV16	TRBJ2-7	NA	NA	CASSQIRRADRGEQYF	TGTGCCAGCAGCCAAATTCGGAGGGCCGACCGCGGCGAGCAGTACTTC
TRBV13	TRBJ1-2	NA	TRBD1	CASSFGTGNAQGYTF	TGTGCCAGCAGCTTTGGGACAGGGAATGCTCAAGGCTACACCTTC
TRBV19	TRBJ1-5	NA	NA	CASLTGNQPQHF	TGTGCCAGCCTGACAGGCAATCAGCCCCAGCATTTT
TRBV6-1	TRBJ2-7	NA	TRBD1	CASSVLSGTDEQYF	TGTGCCAGCAGTGTGCTTTCCGGGACAGATGAGCAGTACTTC
TRBV11-3	TRBJ2-1	NA	TRBD2	CASSSPLLSAGGGNEQFF	TGTGCCAGCAGCTCACCTCTTTTATCTGCGGGAGGTGGCAATGAGCAGTTCTTC
TRBV27	TRBJ1-5	NA	TRBD1	CASSWTGDSNQPQHF	TGTGCCAGCAGTTGGACAGGGGATAGCAATCAGCCCCAGCATTTT
TRBV10-3	TRBJ2-1	NA	TRBD2	CAISEFLAGLESNEQFF	TGTGCCATCAGTGAGTTTCTAGCGGGTCTTGAATCCAATGAGCAGTTCTTC
TRBV2	TRBJ2-1	once	TRBD2	CASNLPGLADPNEQFF	TGTGCCAGCAATCTACCGGGACTAGCGGACCCCAATGAGCAGTTCTTC
TRBV19	TRBJ1-5	few	TRBD1	CASSIGRGLVQPQHF	TGTGCCAGTAGTATCGGCAGGGGGCTTGTTCAGCCCCAGCATTTT
TRBV28	TRBJ2-2	once	NA	CASTLDREGPNTGELFF	TGTGCCAGCACCTTGGACAGGGAGGGTCCGAACACCGGGGAGCTGTTTTTT
TRBV18	TRBJ2-1	NA	NA	CASSTLGGLYNEQFF	TGTGCCAGCTCAACACTAGGAGGGCTTTACAATGAGCAGTTCTTC
TRBV27	TRBJ2-7	NA	TRBD1	CASSHGQGAYEQYF	TGTGCCAGCAGCCACGGACAGGGGGCCTACGAGCAGTACTTC
TRBV5-6	TRBJ2-3	NA	NA	CASSSLPTDTQYF	TGTGCCAGCAGCTCCCTCCCCACAGATACGCAGTATTTT
TRBV30	TRBJ1-2	few	TRBD1	CAWSEETGTYGYTF	TGTGCCTGGAGTGAGGAGACAGGGACCTATGGCTACACCTTC
TRBV6-5	TRBJ1-5	NA	TRBD1	CASSYLQGQPQHF	TGTGCCAGCAGTTACTTACAGGGGCAGCCCCAGCATTTT
TRBV7-9	TRBJ2-3	once	NA	CASPDWSDTQYF	TGTGCCAGCCCCGACTGGTCGGATACGCAGTATTTT
TRBV4-1	TRBJ1-2	NA	NA	CASSQGTDYGYTF	TGCGCCAGCAGCCAAGGTACGGACTATGGCTACACCTTC
TRBV7-2	TRBJ1-1	NA	NA	CASSLAGFTEAFF	TGTGCCAGCAGCTTAGCGGGCTTCACTGAAGCTTTCTTT
TRBV4-2	TRBJ1-4	NA	TRBD1	CASSGTGYEKLFF	TGTGCCAGCAGCGGGACAGGGTATGAAAAACTGTTTTTT
TRBV18	TRBJ2-7	NA	TRBD2	CASSPPPLAGVIYEQYF	TGTGCCAGCTCACCACCCCCCCTAGCGGGGGTAATCTACGAGCAGTACTTC
TRBV5-4	TRBJ1-4	NA	TRBD1	CASSRDSQNEKLFF	TGTGCCAGCAGCCGGGACAGCCAGAATGAAAAACTGTTTTTT